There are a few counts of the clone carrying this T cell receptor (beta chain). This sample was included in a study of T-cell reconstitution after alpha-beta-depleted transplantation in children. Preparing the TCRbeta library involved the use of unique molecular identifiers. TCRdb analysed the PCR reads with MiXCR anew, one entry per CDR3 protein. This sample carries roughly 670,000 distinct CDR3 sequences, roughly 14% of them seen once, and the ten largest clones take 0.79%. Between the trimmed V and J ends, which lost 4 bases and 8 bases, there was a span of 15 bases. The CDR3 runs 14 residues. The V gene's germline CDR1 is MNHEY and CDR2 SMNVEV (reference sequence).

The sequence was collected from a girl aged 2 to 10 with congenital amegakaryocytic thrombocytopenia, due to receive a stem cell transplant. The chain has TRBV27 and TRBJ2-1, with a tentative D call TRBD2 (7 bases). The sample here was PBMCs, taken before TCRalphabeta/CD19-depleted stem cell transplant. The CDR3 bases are TGTGCCAGCAGTTCGGGCCGGGGGGCGGATGAGCAGTTCTTC. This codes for CASSSGRGADEQFF.